This entry lists 15 T cell receptor beta chains sequenced from one sample in a study of blood T cell repertoires in COVID-19. Using immunoSEQ multiplex PCR, the repertoire was profiled, and TCRdb retains in-frame clones only, with some absent. The top ten clones hold less than 6.5% of a sample with over 250,000 clones, about 82% of them seen once. The sequencing sample was made of peripheral blood. These receptors all come from a middle-aged man with active or convalescent COVID-19.

This chain joins TRBV6-1 and TRBJ2-2; D unresolved. This CDR3 region has 14 residues. Germline CDR1 reads MNHNS; CDR2 reads SASEGT. V was cut by 2 bases and J by 6 bases, with 10 bases left in between. In DNA, the CDR3 is TGTGCCAGCAGTGAACAGGAATTGGCCGGGGAGCTGTTTTTT. This translates into CASSEQELAGELFF.

V gene TRBV15 combines with J gene TRBJ1-1; 7 bases are shared with TRBD1. With V trimmed by 0 bases and J by 2 bases, 3 bases remained unmatched. The CDR3 runs 15 residues. Looked up from germline, CDR1 is LNHNV and CDR2 is YYDKDF (reference sequence). Here the CDR3 reads CATSRETGPNTEAFF. CDR3 nucleotides: TGTGCCACCAGCAGAGAGACAGGGCCCAACACTGAAGCTTTCTTT.

The J gene is TRBJ1-2, the V gene TRBV11-1; 7 bases fit TRBD1. With 2 bases clipped from V and 3 bases from J, the junction kept 3 bases outside the gene matches. The V gene's germline CDR1 is SGHAT and CDR2 FQDESV (reference sequence). This CDR3 region has 14 residues. The CDR3 bases are TGTGCCAGCAGCTTAACGGGGACAGACTATGGCTACACCTTC. It translates to CASSLTGTDYGYTF.

V gene TRBV6-5 combines with J gene TRBJ2-7; 8 bases map to TRBD2. V lost 2 bases, J lost 2 bases, and 5 bases stayed unmatched. CDR1 and CDR2 from the germline V gene are MNHEY and SVGAGI. The CDR3 length is 15 residues. The CDR3 sequence: CASSYGSGTTYEQYF. Here the CDR3 DNA reads TGTGCCAGCAGTTACGGTAGCGGGACAACCTACGAGCAGTACTTC.

The rearrangement links TRBV9 to TRBJ1-1; TRBD1 aligns across 9 bases. V lost 1 base and J lost 9; bases outside the gene matches: 10. This CDR3 has 15 amino acids. Germline CDR1 is SGDLS and CDR2 is YYNGEE. The CDR3 DNA sequence: TGTGCCAGCAGCGTAACAGGGGGCGTCGGAGGCAAAGCTTTCTTT. Protein: CASSVTGGVGGKAFF.

The J gene is TRBJ1-6, the V gene TRBV19; D is perhaps TRBD1 (5 bases). Germline-derived CDR1 and CDR2 are LNHDA and SQIVND (reference sequence). The CDR3 has 13 amino acids. Trimming cost V 4 bases and J 7 bases, with 8 bases left between them. The CDR3 spells CASSRTRNSPLHF. CDR3 bases: TGTGCCAGTAGTAGGACACGGAATTCACCCCTCCACTTT.

The chain has TRBV5-4 and TRBJ1-2; TRBD1 matches at 12 bases. CDR1 and CDR2 (germline): SGHNT, YYREEE (reference sequence). The CDR3 contains 14 residues. With V trimmed by 4 bases and J by 8 bases, 6 bases remained unmatched. The CDR3 nucleotides are TGTGCCAGCAGCCCCGGGACAGGGGGCTTCGGCTACACCTTC. This encodes CASSPGTGGFGYTF.

J is TRBJ2-1 and V is TRBV28, with 14 bases that match TRBD2. The junction had 2 bases not matched to a gene; V was cut back by 2 bases and J by 5 bases. The CDR3 is 16 residues long. Per germline, CDR1 MDHEN and CDR2 SYDVKM. CDR3 sequence reads: CASSLAGLAGDNEQFF. CDR3 sequence (DNA): TGTGCCAGCAGTTTAGCGGGACTAGCGGGAGACAATGAGCAGTTCTTC. Full variable domain (rest looked up from reference TRBV28 and TRBJ2-1): DVKVTQSSRYLVKRTGEKVFLECVQDMDHENMFWYRQDPGLGLRLIYFSYDVKMKEKGDIPEGYSVSREKKERFSLILESASTNQTSMYLCASSLAGLAGDNEQFFGPGTRLTVL.

The chain links TRBV7-8 to TRBJ2-7; no reliable D call. CDR3 length: 12 amino acids. V gave up 4 bases and J gave up 4 bases, with 8 bases separating them. Germline values: CDR1 SGHVS, CDR2 FQNEAQ. The DNA of the CDR3 is TGTGCCAGCAGCTCGGCGGTTTACGAGCAGTACTTC. Its translation: CASSSAVYEQYF.

This rearrangement joins TRBV5-1 to TRBJ1-2; TRBD1 matches 9 bases. Germline V lookup: CDR1 SGHRS, CDR2 YFSETQ. J lost 7 bases, V lost 2 bases, and 3 bases had no gene match. The CDR3 totals 13 residues. CDR3 residues: CASSLTGGVGYTF. CDR3 DNA: TGCGCCAGCAGCTTAACAGGGGGCGTTGGCTACACCTTC.

The rearrangement joins TRBV18 to TRBJ1-1, with 9 bases lining up with TRBD1. Trimming removed 1 base from V and 7 bases from J; junction bases left unmatched: 1. The CDR3 runs to 13 residues. Germline V gene lookup returns CDR1 KGHSH and CDR2 LQKENI. Written as DNA, the CDR3 is TGTGCCAGCTCACCACGGGGACAGGGTGAAGCTTTCTTT. Translated, it gives CASSPRGQGEAFF.

This chain joins TRBV19 and TRBJ1-5; 8 nucleotides match TRBD1. V lost 10 bases to trimming and J lost 0 bases; unmatched junction nucleotides: 8. This CDR3 has 15 residues. The germline V gene encodes CDR1 LNHDA and CDR2 SQIVND (reference sequence). The CDR3 is CATKMDRASNQPQHF. The CDR3 DNA is TGTGCCACAAAAATGGACAGGGCTAGCAATCAGCCCCAGCATTTT.

V gene TRBV7-9 combines with J gene TRBJ2-3; D might be TRBD2 (6 bases). Between the trimmed V and J ends, which lost 2 bases and 2 bases, there was a span of 14 bases. The germline V gene encodes CDR1 SEHNR and CDR2 FQNEAQ (reference sequence). The CDR3 is made up of 16 amino acids. In DNA, the CDR3 is TGTGCCAGCAGCTTAAGGTCTAGCGTTAACACAGATACGCAGTATTTT. As protein: CASSLRSSVNTDTQYF.

This chain connects TRBV5-1 to TRBJ2-3, with 8 nucleotides matching TRBD2. V was clipped by 7 bases and J by 5 bases; unmatched bases: 15. The CDR3 extends over 16 amino acids. Germline loops: CDR1 SGHRS, CDR2 YFSETQ. In DNA, the CDR3 is TGCGCCAGCTCCCTGGGGGCTAGCGGGTTTGGAGATACGCAGTATTTT. It translates to CASSLGASGFGDTQYF.

The V call is TRBV6-6, the J call TRBJ2-3; maybe TRBD1 (6 bases). Germline V gene lookup returns CDR1 MNHNY and CDR2 SVGAGI (reference sequence). The CDR3 totals 16 residues. V lost 5 bases and J lost 0, with 15 bases in between. CDR3 amino acids: CASSRTGKSSTDTQYF. The CDR3 nucleotides are TGTGCCAGCAGTCGAACAGGGAAAAGTAGCACAGATACGCAGTATTTT.